Following are 15 T cell receptor beta chains from one sample sequenced in a study of CD8 T cells in ankylosing spondylitis. TCRdb analysed the 5' RACE reads with MiXCR anew, one entry per CDR3 protein. The sample has some 130,000 distinct CDR3 sequences; roughly 13% are singletons. The sample taken for sequencing was blood, either unsorted or a sorted T cell fraction (not recorded which). These receptors were taken from a female donor with ankylosing spondylitis or in good health (not recorded which).

The CDR3 protein is CSAGQGTGSYNEQFF. The CDR3 nucleotides are TGCAGCGCCGGACAGGGGACCGGCTCCTACAATGAGCAGTTCTTC. The chain carries TRBV29-1 and TRBJ2-1, with 9 bases fitting TRBD1. CDR1 and CDR2 (germline): SQVTM, ANQGSEA. J was trimmed by 0 bases and V by 7 bases; bases with no gene match: 7. The CDR3 totals 15 residues.

Ten or more counts support this clonotype. The chain combines TRBV28 with TRBJ2-3; 9 bases fit TRBD1. V gave up 5 bases and J gave up 6 bases; unmatched junction bases: 9. CDR1 is MDHEN and CDR2 is SYDVKM in the germline V gene. This CDR3 has 15 residues. CDR3 nucleotide sequence: TGTGCCAGCAGTACCCCGGGACAGGGCTCCGATACGCAGTATTTT. Its translation is CASSTPGQGSDTQYF.

This rearrangement joins TRBV20-1 to TRBJ2-2; possibly TRBD2 for D (5 bases). Germline V lookup: CDR1 DFQATT, CDR2 SNEGSKA (reference sequence). V was clipped by 6 bases and J by 6 bases, with 11 bases between them. This CDR3 contains 12 residues. The CDR3 DNA sequence: TGCAGTGCCCCAGCGGACTCCGGGGAGCTGTTTTTT. This codes for CSAPADSGELFF.

This clonotype was detected ten times or more. The J gene is TRBJ2-2, the V gene TRBV5-1; 7 bases fit TRBD1. The length of the CDR3 is 13 residues. Losses at the gene ends were 10 bases for V and 1 base for J; bases not matched to a gene: 4. CDR1 and CDR2 (germline): SGHRS, YFSETQ. In DNA, the CDR3 is TGCGCCGCCCGGACAGGGAACACCGGGGAGCTGTTTTTT. Amino acid sequence: CAARTGNTGELFF.

This clonotype showed up just a few times. V usage is TRBV7-9 and J usage is TRBJ1-5, with D unresolved. Germline lookup yields CDR1 SEHNR and CDR2 FQNEAQ (reference sequence). Trimming removed 1 base from V and 9 bases from J, with 7 bases in between. The CDR3 totals 12 residues. This CDR3 is CASSLGWGPQHF. The CDR3 DNA reads as TGTGCCAGCAGCTTAGGGTGGGGGCCCCAGCATTTT. The full variable domain, its missing parts supplied by reference TRBV7-9 and TRBJ1-5, is DTGVSQNPRHKITKRGQNVTFRCDPISEHNRLYWYRQTLGQGPEFLTYFQNEAQLEKSRLLSDRFSAERPKGSFSTLEIQRTEQGDSAMYLCASSLGWGPQHFGDGTRLSIL.

This clonotype showed up many times. V is TRBV9 and J is TRBJ2-1; 15 bases are a match to TRBD2. Germline trimming cut 4 bases from V and 5 bases from J; bases unmatched to any gene: 13. This CDR3 is built from 19 residues. Germline lookup yields CDR1 SGDLS and CDR2 YYNGEE. CDR3 DNA: TGTGCCAGCAGCCTCCATCCGGGACTAGCGGGGGGTGGCGACAATGAGCAGTTCTTC. Translating gives CASSLHPGLAGGGDNEQFF.

This chain connects TRBV2 to TRBJ2-7; 10 bases agree with TRBD2. The CDR3 covers 14 residues. Germline CDR1 is SNHLY and CDR2 is FYNNEI. J gave up 5 bases and V 6 bases, and 7 bases lay outside the gene matches. The CDR3 protein is CASRRTSGGDEQYF. CDR3 bases: TGTGCCAGCAGACGGACTAGCGGAGGCGACGAGCAGTACTTC.

This clonotype showed up many times. This chain links TRBV24-1 with TRBJ1-2, with TRBD1 matching over 7 bases. The germline V gene has CDR1 KGHDR and CDR2 SFDVKD. CDR3 size: 14 residues. V shed 7 bases and J 5 bases; nucleotides not matched to a gene: 9. The CDR3 spells CATSDRVVGYGYTF. CDR3 coding DNA: TGTGCCACCAGCGACAGGGTGGTCGGATATGGCTACACCTTC.

This clonotype was detected a few times. The gene calls are TRBV30 and TRBJ1-5, with D tentatively TRBD1 (5 bases). V shed 4 bases and J shed 6 bases, with 16 bases lying between them. This CDR3 comprises 14 residues. Germline assignment: CDR1 GTSNPN and CDR2 SVGIG (reference sequence). The CDR3 DNA sequence: TGTGCCTGGACCACCGGGGCAGTATCTCAGCCCCAGCATTTT. This sequence encodes CAWTTGAVSQPQHF.

This clonotype was found a few times. The chain joins TRBV7-9 to TRBJ2-7, with 8 bases aligning to TRBD2. Germline CDR1 SEHNR, CDR2 FQNEAQ (reference sequence). The CDR3 sequence is 15 residues long. The trim removed 0 bases at V and 2 bases at J, leaving 3 bases unmatched. This CDR3 is CASSLAGTSAYEQYF. The CDR3 DNA follows: TGTGCCAGCAGCTTAGCCGGGACTAGTGCCTACGAGCAGTACTTC.

This chain links TRBV18 with TRBJ2-7, with D tentatively TRBD1 (6 bases). Trimming pared 2 bases from V and 2 bases from J, leaving 10 bases between. The CDR3 sequence is 14 residues long. Germline assignment: CDR1 KGHSH and CDR2 LQKENI. The CDR3 DNA reads TGTGCCAGCTCACCAAAACAGGGACCCTACGAGCAGTACTTC. Protein: CASSPKQGPYEQYF.

This clonotype appeared once. A much bigger clone sits one base away, suggesting this may be a read error. V usage is TRBV20-1 and J usage is TRBJ1-2; D may be TRBD1 (5 bases). This CDR3 spans 15 amino acids. In germline, CDR1 is DFQATT, CDR2 SNEGSKA (reference sequence). The CDR3 DNA sequence: TGCAGTGCTCTCGAGATCCGACGTCTTGGACATGGCCACACCTTC. This codes for CSALEIRRLGHGHTF.

Many counts were recorded for this clonotype. The chain links TRBV7-9 to TRBJ2-7; unclear D gene. Germline CDR1 SEHNR, CDR2 FQNEAQ (reference sequence). The germline V and J ends were trimmed by 1 base and 6 bases, with 7 bases remaining between them. This CDR3 has 12 residues. CDR3: CASSLEVGEQYF. The CDR3 DNA follows: TGTGCCAGCAGCTTAGAAGTGGGCGAGCAGTACTTC.

Notes on this clonotype: At one end, the junction sequence differs from germline, possibly due to a read error. V gene TRBV2 combines with J gene TRBJ2-7, with D perhaps given as TRBD1 or TRBD2 (6 bases each). Looked up from germline, CDR1 is SNHLY and CDR2 is FYNNEI. The CDR3 sequence is 13 residues long. The CDR3 protein is CASGTGDKGGQHF. The DNA for the CDR3 is TGTGCCAGCGGAACGGGGGACAAGGGTGGGCAGCACTTC.

In its sample, this clonotype was seen once. Given the absence of the conserved phenylalanine or tryptophan at the CDR3 end, a read error is likely. This chain uses TRBV7-3 with TRBJ2-5; no clear D. V was cut by 2 bases and J by 2 bases, with 6 bases left in between. Germline V lookup: CDR1 SGHTA, CDR2 FQGTGA. This CDR3 spans 13 amino acids. CDR3 nucleotides: TGTGCCAGCAGCTTAGGGCCACAAGAGACCCAGTACTTG. It translates to CASSLGPQETQYL.